These T cell receptor beta chains were read from a single sample in a study of radiotherapy plus CTLA-4 blockade in lung cancer. Using immunoSEQ multiplex PCR, the repertoire was profiled, and TCRdb retains in-frame clones only, with some absent. Of tens of thousands of clones listed, 75% to 80% were seen once; the top ten hold about 2.7%. Sequenced here: peripheral blood, sampled from a patient treated with radiotherapy plus ipilimumab. The receptor set was obtained from a human donor with non-small cell lung cancer whose response to radiotherapy plus ipilimumab could not be evaluated. The conserved cysteine and the conserved F or W are not part of the CDR3 here. Each record gives: D gene, V gene, CDR3 protein. The D gene is left open where the match is weak.

>TRBD2|TRBV5-1
ASSSGLAGNTGELF
>.|TRBV4-3
ASSQVGGRSTYEQY
>.|TRBV27
ASSLSRPSTDTQY
>TRBD1|TRBV5-1
ASSLSTGVETQY
>.|TRBV7-3
AWGGRTDTQY
>TRBD2|TRBV5-1
ASSGGASGGINEQF
>TRBD1|TRBV19
ASSDTLVITGANTDTQY
>.|TRBV5-6
ASSSLAPYNEQF
>TRBD2|TRBV11-1
ASSRTGWTSGDQETQY
>TRBD1|TRBV19
ASSGSAGGAANVLT
>.|TRBV28
ASSLLARFTNQPQH
>.|TRBV7-6
ASSLETARSTGELF
>.|TRBV7-2
ASSLGHSSYEQY
>TRBD2|TRBV5-1
ASSPKAGGPDTQY
>.|TRBV2
ASSELRADREAF
>.|TRBV28
ASSGGAGITEAF
>.|TRBV7-9
ASSPQGFYGYT
>.|TRBV28
ASSEQNTEAF
>TRBD2|TRBV5-4
ASSLGPSGIQETQY